This TCR beta chain was documented in a study of technical replicates of blood from a handful of donors. The table came from immunoSEQ multiplex PCR; TCRdb's copy has only in-frame clones and leaves some out. The sample holds about 93,000 clones, 95% seen once. The TCR was taken from a human donor in good health. The source material was T cells isolated from PBMCs.

In DNA form, the CDR3 reads TGTGCCAGCACAAACCGGGGTAGCGGGGGGAATGAGCAGTTCTTC. This translates into CASTNRGSGGNEQFF. J is TRBJ2-1 and V is TRBV6-5, with 10 bases matching TRBD2. The length of the CDR3 is 15 residues. CDR1 and CDR2 from the germline V gene are MNHEY and SVGAGI. Unmatched junction bases numbered 10, after V lost 7 bases and J lost 7 bases.